Each of the 8 T cell receptor beta chains below was sequenced from the same sample in a study of shared clonotypes between healthy human individuals. Libraries were prepared by immunoSEQ multiplex PCR; TCRdb keeps only in-frame clonotypes and omits some of them. Of about a million clones listed, about 72% are singletons. The sample was memory CD4+ T cells from PBMCs. The sample's subset: CD45RA-negative fraction. The receptors were gathered from a man aged 18 to 30 in good health. Some clones in this sample may be carry-over from other donors' samples.

This CDR3 is CSVDDRRRGGYTF. DNA for the CDR3: TGCAGCGTTGATGACCGACGGAGGGGTGGCTACACCTTC. V and J are TRBV29-1 and TRBJ1-2, with TRBD1 as a possible D gene (5 bases). CDR1 and CDR2 from the germline V gene are SQVTM and ANQGSEA. This CDR3 is built from 13 residues. Trimming cost V 3 bases and J 7 bases, with 15 bases left between them. The whole variable domain, filled in from reference TRBV29-1 and TRBJ1-2, reads SAVISQKPSRDICQRGTSLTIQCQVDSQVTMMFWYRQQPGQSLTLIATANQGSEATYESGFVIDKFPISRPNLTFSTLTVSNMSPEDSSIYLCSVDDRRRGGYTFGSGTRLTVV.

The chain carries TRBV7-6 and TRBJ2-1, with D uncertain. Germline lookup yields CDR1 SGHVS and CDR2 FNYEAQ. The CDR3 contains 15 residues. V lost 5 bases to trimming and J lost 0 bases, with 11 bases between them. The CDR3 region has the DNA TGTGCCAGCAGCCGATCGAAGAGCTCCTACAATGAGCAGTTCTTC. Translating it yields CASSRSKSSYNEQFF.

As concerns this clone: The same CDR3 arises from other DNA sequences in this sample as well. The V and J genes are TRBV18 and TRBJ2-3, with D possibly matching TRBD2 (5 bases). The germline gives CDR1 KGHSH, CDR2 LQKENI. The CDR3 consists of 13 residues. Trimming took 6 bases from V and 0 from J, leaving 7 bases between them. In nucleotides, the CDR3 is TGTGCCAGCTCCCCGGGGAGCACAGATACGCAGTATTTT. Its protein is CASSPGSTDTQYF.

This chain joins TRBV29-1 and TRBJ2-1; 12 bases map to TRBD2. The V and J ends lost 2 bases and 0 bases, in that order; junction bases with no gene match: 2. The V gene's germline CDR1 is SQVTM and CDR2 ANQGSEA. This CDR3 comprises 16 residues. The CDR3 region is CSVEMTSGSSYNEQFF. The CDR3 coding sequence is TGCAGCGTTGAAATGACTAGCGGGAGCTCCTACAATGAGCAGTTCTTC.

About this clone: Distinct nucleotide sequences in the sample also encode this CDR3. As DNA, the CDR3 is TGCGCCAGCAGCCAAGAGGGGGGAAACACCGGGGAGCTGTTTTTT. It is translated as CASSQEGGNTGELFF. V and J are TRBV4-3 and TRBJ2-2; the D gene is possibly TRBD2 (6 bases). V shed 0 bases and J shed 2 bases, with 7 bases lying between them. There are 15 residues in the CDR3. Germline CDR1 reads LGHNA; CDR2 reads YSLEER.

The table lists this clone with a few counts. The chain carries TRBV28 and TRBJ2-7; possible D gene TRBD1, 6 bases. The germline gives CDR1 MDHEN, CDR2 SYDVKM. The CDR3 loop spans 15 amino acids. Trimming removed 6 bases at V and 3 bases at J, with 18 bases between. CDR3 DNA: TGTGCCAGCAGCAGAATCACAGGGATGAACTACGAGCAGTACTTC. Translation: CASSRITGMNYEQYF.

The V and J genes are TRBV27 and TRBJ2-1, with D perhaps matching TRBD2 (6 bases). With 4 bases removed from V and 6 bases from J, the gap between germline ends came to 16 bases. Germline V gene sequence: CDR1 MNHEY, CDR2 SMNVEV (reference sequence). The CDR3 consists of 15 residues. CDR3 residues: CASSSYEGLGNEQFF. CDR3 nucleotide sequence: TGTGCCAGCAGTTCGTACGAGGGACTGGGCAATGAGCAGTTCTTC.

The chain combines TRBV27 with TRBJ2-1, with 9 bases fitting TRBD1. CDR3 length: 16 amino acids. Germline values: CDR1 MNHEY, CDR2 SMNVEV (reference sequence). The ends lost 5 bases at V and 8 bases at J; junction bases unmatched: 13. CDR3 in DNA: TGTGCCAGCAGTCCCCGGTCCTTTACAGGGGGCGATGAGCAGTTCTTC. This sequence encodes CASSPRSFTGGDEQFF.